One and the same sample provided the 17 T cell receptor beta chains below, sequenced in a study of T cell repertoires in cytomegalovirus infection (dated by TCRdb to the late 2010s). Antigens of these TCRs are unknown. The instrument given in TCRdb is Illumina HiSeq 1500. TCRdb redid the processing of the public reads, applying fastp at Q25 and MiXCR, and retained in-frame beta chains. Entries that share a CDR3 protein sequence are merged under the most common genes and DNA. Recorded for this sample are approximately 310,000 distinct CDR3 sequences; 25% of them occurred a single time. About 14% of the sample is taken by the ten largest. This specimen's treatment or condition label, interpreted: in vitro stimulation with specific CMV peptide epitopes to enrich CMV-specific T cells. Sequenced material: cultured PBMCs, taken from culture after CMV antigen stimulation. The receptors come from a human donor in good health (CMV status not recorded). Some clones in this sample may be carry-over from other donors' samples.

The V gene is TRBV4-2, the J gene TRBJ2-2; 9 nucleotides agree with TRBD2. Germline values: CDR1 LGHNA, CDR2 YNFKEQ. Trimming removed 0 bases from V and 0 bases from J; junction bases left unmatched: 8. The CDR3 runs 19 residues. CDR3 region: CASSQDALTSGPNTGELFF. As DNA, the CDR3 is TGTGCCAGCAGCCAAGATGCCCTGACTAGCGGCCCGAACACCGGGGAGCTGTTTTTT.

The chain links TRBV5-5 to TRBJ2-5; D call uncertain. Trimming left V 4 bases short and J 2 bases short, with 15 bases between. The CDR3 spans 15 residues. The V gene's germline CDR1 is SGHKS and CDR2 YYEKEE (reference sequence). CDR3 loop: CASSPNVGDQETQYF. For the CDR3, the DNA is TGTGCCAGCAGCCCAAACGTTGGGGATCAAGAGACCCAGTACTTC.

A few counts support this clonotype. The chain has TRBV7-9 and TRBJ1-1; D not resolved. Germline CDR1 SEHNR, CDR2 FQNEAQ (reference sequence). The germline V and J ends were trimmed by 3 bases and 8 bases, with 10 bases remaining between them. CDR3 length: 12 residues. The CDR3 DNA follows: TGTGCCAGCAGCTTCTGGTCCGCCGAAGCTTTCTTT. This translates into CASSFWSAEAFF.

V gene TRBV24-1 combines with J gene TRBJ2-1, with 14 bases fitting TRBD2. V trimming: 5 bases; J trimming: 8 bases; junction bases outside the gene matches: 10. CDR3 length: 17 amino acids. The germline gives CDR1 KGHDR, CDR2 SFDVKD. As DNA, the CDR3 is TGTGCCACCAGTGGCCCAAGGGGACTAGCGGGAGTCGATGAGCAGTTCTTC. Protein sequence: CATSGPRGLAGVDEQFF.

The chain links TRBV5-1 to TRBJ2-5; unclear D gene. Trimming removed 3 bases from V and 0 bases from J, with 3 bases in between. In germline, CDR1 is SGHRS, CDR2 YFSETQ. The CDR3 has 12 residues. The CDR3 sequence: CASSWDQETQYF. The DNA of the CDR3 is TGCGCCAGCAGCTGGGACCAAGAGACCCAGTACTTC.

This clonotype was detected once. This rearrangement joins TRBV28 to TRBJ2-4; D call uncertain. CDR3 length: 13 amino acids. CDR1 MDHEN and CDR2 SYDVKM come from the germline V gene. The ends were cut back, 3 bases at V and 9 bases at J, with 12 bases in the middle. The CDR3 spells CASSFVQRGIQYF. CDR3 nucleotide sequence: TGTGCCAGCAGTTTTGTACAGCGAGGCATTCAGTACTTC.

The J gene is TRBJ2-7, the V gene TRBV7-2; the match to TRBD1 covers 7 bases. The CDR3 extends over 14 amino acids. The V gene end was trimmed by 1 base and the J gene end by 1 base; junction bases not matched to a gene: 1. Germline values: CDR1 SGHTA, CDR2 FQGNSA. The chain's CDR3 is CASSLETGSYEQYF. CDR3 nucleotide sequence: TGTGCCAGCAGCTTAGAGACAGGGTCCTACGAGCAGTACTTC.

This clonotype was seen only a few times. The chain couples TRBV19 to TRBJ1-2, with D perhaps matching TRBD1 (5 bases). Germline CDR1 reads LNHDA; CDR2 reads SQIVND (reference sequence). Trimming pared 5 bases from V and 7 bases from J, leaving 14 bases between. This CDR3 is built from 13 residues. In DNA form, the CDR3 reads TGTGCCAGTAGTTTTCTAGGGGTATCTGGCTACACCTTC. Translation gives CASSFLGVSGYTF.

V usage is TRBV7-2 and J usage is TRBJ1-1; weak D call: TRBD1 (5 bases). V lost 8 bases, J lost 1 base, and 8 bases lay in between. The CDR3 totals 12 residues. Looked up from germline, CDR1 is SGHTA and CDR2 is FQGNSA. CDR3 region: CASPGQNTEAFF. Here the CDR3 DNA reads TGTGCCAGCCCTGGACAGAACACTGAAGCTTTCTTT.

This clonotype was counted a few times. The rearrangement joins TRBV2 to TRBJ2-7; the match to TRBD1 covers 7 bases. The germline V gene encodes CDR1 SNHLY and CDR2 FYNNEI. With V trimmed by 8 bases and J by 0 bases, 1 base remained unmatched. This CDR3 contains 12 residues. The CDR3 DNA reads TGTGCCAGCGACAGGGACTCCTACGAGCAGTACTTC. This sequence encodes CASDRDSYEQYF. Full variable domain (outside the CDR3, taken from reference TRBV2 and TRBJ2-7): EPEVTQTPSHQVTQMGQEVILRCVPISNHLYFYWYRQILGQKVEFLVSFYNNEISEKSEIFDDQFSVERPDGSNFTLKIRSTKLEDSAMYFCASDRDSYEQYFGPGTRLTVT.

In this sample, this clonotype turned up many times. The chain uses TRBV5-1 and TRBJ2-7, with TRBD2 matching over 12 bases. The germline gives CDR1 SGHRS, CDR2 YFSETQ. This CDR3 is 17 amino acids long. Trimming at V came to 0 bases and at J to 4 bases, leaving 8 bases not matched to a gene. In DNA, the CDR3 is TGCGCCAGCAGCTTGGCTCCCCCGGGACTAGCGGGTTACGAGCAGTACTTC. It is translated as CASSLAPPGLAGYEQYF.

In this sample, this clonotype turned up a few times. This chain uses TRBV5-4 with TRBJ2-6, with TRBD2 matching 8 bases. Germline V gene sequence: CDR1 SGHNT, CDR2 YYREEE (reference sequence). The trim removed 9 bases at V and 4 bases at J, leaving 12 bases unmatched. The CDR3 length is 16 residues. CDR3 residues: CATLPRLASGANVLTF. The CDR3 bases are TGTGCCACCCTGCCCCGACTAGCGTCCGGGGCCAACGTCCTGACTTTC.

This rearrangement joins TRBV6-4 to TRBJ2-2; 8 bases match TRBD1. The junction had 9 bases not matched to a gene; V was cut back by 2 bases and J by 1 base. Looked up from germline, CDR1 is MRHNA and CDR2 is SNTAGT. The CDR3 runs to 18 residues. In nucleotides, the CDR3 is TGTGCCAGCAGTGACCTATTCGTCAGGGGGCGGAACACCGGGGAGCTGTTTTTT. Translated: CASSDLFVRGRNTGELFF.

This clonotype occurred a few times. The chain couples TRBV12-3 or TRBV12-4 to TRBJ2-1; perhaps TRBD2 as D (6 bases). Trimming cost V 3 bases and J 0 bases, with 9 bases left between them. This CDR3 contains 15 residues. The CDR3 region is CASSFTGSSYNEQFF. The CDR3 DNA reads as TGTGCCAGCAGTTTTACCGGGAGCTCCTACAATGAGCAGTTCTTC.

The chain is built from TRBV19 and TRBJ2-1; 10 nucleotides agree with TRBD2. The V and J ends lost 3 bases and 8 bases, in that order; junction bases with no gene match: 1. The CDR3 totals 13 residues. The germline V gene encodes CDR1 LNHDA and CDR2 SQIVND (reference sequence). This chain's CDR3 is CASSMLAGDEQFF. The CDR3 region has the DNA TGTGCCAGTAGTATGCTAGCGGGAGATGAGCAGTTCTTC.

This clonotype showed up just a few times. This sequence joins TRBV18 and TRBJ1-1; TRBD1 agrees at 9 bases. J was trimmed by 8 bases and V by 3 bases; bases with no gene match: 13. The CDR3 has 16 amino acids. Germline loops: CDR1 KGHSH, CDR2 LQKENI. The CDR3 bases are TGTGCCAGCTCACCTACTGTCCCGGGACAGGGAACAGAAGCTTTCTTT. It is translated as CASSPTVPGQGTEAFF. The whole variable domain, remainder taken from reference TRBV18 and TRBJ1-1, is NAGVMQNPRHLVRRRGQEARLRCSPMKGHSHVYWYRQLPEEGLKFMVYLQKENIIDESGMPKERFSAEFPKEGPSILRIQQVVRGDSAAYFCASSPTVPGQGTEAFFGQGTRLTVV.

This rearrangement joins TRBV19 to TRBJ2-1; D gene ambiguous. CDR3 length equals 16 residues. CDR1 is LNHDA and CDR2 is SQIVND in the germline V gene (reference sequence). Trimming pared 4 bases from V and 3 bases from J, leaving 16 bases between. CDR3 bases: TGTGCCAGTAGTACCCTAGGACCCTTTGGCTACAATGAGCAGTTCTTC. It encodes CASSTLGPFGYNEQFF.